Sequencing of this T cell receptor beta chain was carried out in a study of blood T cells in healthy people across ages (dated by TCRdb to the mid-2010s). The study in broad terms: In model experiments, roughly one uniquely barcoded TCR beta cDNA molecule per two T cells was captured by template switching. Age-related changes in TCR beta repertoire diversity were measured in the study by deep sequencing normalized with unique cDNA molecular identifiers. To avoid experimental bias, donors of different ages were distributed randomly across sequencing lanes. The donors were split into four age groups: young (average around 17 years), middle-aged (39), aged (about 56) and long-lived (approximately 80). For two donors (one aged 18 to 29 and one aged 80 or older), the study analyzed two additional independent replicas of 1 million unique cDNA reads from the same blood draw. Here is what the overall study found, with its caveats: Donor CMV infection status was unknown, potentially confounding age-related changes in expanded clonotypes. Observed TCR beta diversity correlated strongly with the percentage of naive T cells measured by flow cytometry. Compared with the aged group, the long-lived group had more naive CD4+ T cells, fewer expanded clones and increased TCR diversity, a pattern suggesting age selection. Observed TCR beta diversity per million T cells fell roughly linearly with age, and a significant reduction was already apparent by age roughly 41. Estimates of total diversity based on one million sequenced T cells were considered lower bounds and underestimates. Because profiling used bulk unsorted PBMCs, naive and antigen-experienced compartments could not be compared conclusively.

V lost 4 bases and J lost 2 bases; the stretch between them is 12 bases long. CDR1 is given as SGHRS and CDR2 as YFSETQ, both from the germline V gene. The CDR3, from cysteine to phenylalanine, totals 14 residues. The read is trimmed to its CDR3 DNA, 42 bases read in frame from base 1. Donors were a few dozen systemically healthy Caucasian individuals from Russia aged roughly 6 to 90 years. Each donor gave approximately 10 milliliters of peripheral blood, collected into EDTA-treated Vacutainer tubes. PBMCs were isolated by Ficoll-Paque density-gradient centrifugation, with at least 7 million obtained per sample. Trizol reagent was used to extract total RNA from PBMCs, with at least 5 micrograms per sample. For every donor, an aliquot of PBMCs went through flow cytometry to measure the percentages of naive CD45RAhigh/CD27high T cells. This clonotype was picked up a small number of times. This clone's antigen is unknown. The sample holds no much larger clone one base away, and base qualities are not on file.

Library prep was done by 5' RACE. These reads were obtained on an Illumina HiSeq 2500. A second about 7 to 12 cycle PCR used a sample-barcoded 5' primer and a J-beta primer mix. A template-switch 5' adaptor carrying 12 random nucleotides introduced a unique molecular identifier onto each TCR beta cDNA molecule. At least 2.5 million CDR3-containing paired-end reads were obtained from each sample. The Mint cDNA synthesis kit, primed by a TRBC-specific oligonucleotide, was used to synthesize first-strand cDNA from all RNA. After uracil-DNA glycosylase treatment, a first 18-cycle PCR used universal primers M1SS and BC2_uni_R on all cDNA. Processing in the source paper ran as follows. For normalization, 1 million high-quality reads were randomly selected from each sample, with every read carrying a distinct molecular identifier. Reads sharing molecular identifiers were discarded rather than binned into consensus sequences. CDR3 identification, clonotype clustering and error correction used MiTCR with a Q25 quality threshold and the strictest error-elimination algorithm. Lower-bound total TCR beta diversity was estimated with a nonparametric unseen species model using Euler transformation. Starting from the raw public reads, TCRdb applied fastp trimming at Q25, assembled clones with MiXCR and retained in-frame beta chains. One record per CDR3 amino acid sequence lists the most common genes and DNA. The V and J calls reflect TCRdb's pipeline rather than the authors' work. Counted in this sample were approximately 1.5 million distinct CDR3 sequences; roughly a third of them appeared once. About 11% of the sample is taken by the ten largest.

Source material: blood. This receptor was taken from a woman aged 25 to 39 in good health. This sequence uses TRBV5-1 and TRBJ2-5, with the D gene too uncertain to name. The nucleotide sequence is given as TGCGCCAGCAGCCTGGATATGTGGCAAGAGACCCAGTACTTC. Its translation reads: CASSLDMWQETQYF.